This record concerns one T cell receptor (beta chain) sequence. Its antigen remains unidentified. CDR3 length: 14 amino acids. CDR1 is LNHDA, CDR2 SQIVND, per germline (reference sequence). Trimming cost V 7 bases and J 4 bases; bases outside gene matches: 9. This specimen belongs to a study of T cell responses to AZD1222 COVID-19 vaccine. Study-level points and caveats: Spike-specific TCR breadth and depth grew following two AZD1222 doses. Nearly half of unique spike-specific TCRs reportedly avoided B.1.351 and B.1.1.7 mutated regions. A mostly white British donor set with more females was recruited, and clonal diversity was possibly underestimated. It was only a handful of AZD1222 recipients who were seropositive at baseline.

The repertoire was sequenced with immunoSEQ multiplex PCR; TCRdb's copy has only in-frame clones and lacks some. This sample carries about 140,000 clones, 91% of them seen once, and the ten largest clones take 6.5% to 8%. The chain recombines TRBV19 with TRBJ1-2, with 7 nucleotides matching TRBD1. This receptor was taken from an adult who received the MenACWY meningococcal vaccine as a control. The sample was peripheral blood, taken 28 days after the second dose of the MenACWY control vaccine. DNA for the CDR3: TGTGCCAGTACGCCAAGGACAGGTACCTATGGCTACACCTTC. It translates to CASTPRTGTYGYTF.